This entry lists 15 T cell receptor gamma chains sequenced from one sample in a study of γδ T cells in repeated Plasmodium falciparum infection. Vgamma9/Vdelta2+ and Vdelta2-negative gammadelta T cells were flow-sorted from PBMC for bulk sequencing. TCRdb ran CATT on the multiplex PCR reads. The sample includes 13,000 to 15,000 gamma-chain clones, 1.5% to 2% of them seen just once. Sample: gamma-delta T cells from blood. Receptors were obtained from a pool of human donors (malaria-infected and uninfected, not separated).

This clone has more than one count but fewer than ten. The protein held in TCRdb is that of a much larger clone and does not match this DNA's translation at residue 17, likely because of a read error; the protein shown is translated from the DNA. The sample carries other DNA sequences with the same CDR3. A V gene of TRGV9 was called, but no J gene was assigned. Per germline, CDR1 GITISATS and CDR2 ISYDGTV (reference sequence). This CDR3 comprises 29 residues. The CDR3 DNA reads as TGTGCCTTGTGGGAGGTGCAGAAGGTGGGATTGGCAGTGGAACAACACAGGTTGTCACAGGTAAGTATCGGAAGAATACAACATTTC. Translated: CALWEVQKVGLAVEQHRLSQVSIGRIQHF.

This clone was seen a handful of times. TCRdb records a much larger clone's protein for this DNA, with a difference at residue 9 that likely arises from a read error; the protein given is the translation of the DNA. The rearrangement uses TRGV9 and TRGJ1 or TRGJ2. As TCRdb names no J gene, one was assigned here on the basis of a DNA match to germline. There are 15 residues in the CDR3. Germline CDR1 GITISATS, CDR2 ISYDGTV (reference sequence). Losses at the gene ends were 2 bases for V and 2 bases for J; bases not matched to a gene: 9. The CDR3 reads CALWEGKTDYYKKLF. The CDR3 DNA reads TGTGCCTTGTGGGAGGGCAAAACGGATTATTATAAGAAACTCTTT.

This clone was seen repeatedly, ten times or more. The protein given by TCRdb reflects a much larger clone and differs at residue 9 from this DNA's translation, likely from a read error; the protein shown is the DNA's translation. The CDR3 bases are TGTGCCTTGTGGGAGGTGCCAGATGATAAGAAACTCTTT. Its translation is CALWEVPDDKKLF. V usage is TRGV9 and J usage is TRGJ1 or TRGJ2. Germline CDR1 GITISATS, CDR2 ISYDGTV (reference sequence). V was clipped by 0 bases and J by 8 bases; unmatched bases: 7. The length of the CDR3 is 13 residues.

In its sample, this clone was seen many times. A far larger clone is a single base away, which makes a read error likely. The same CDR3 can be traced to other DNA sequences in this sample. In nucleotides, the CDR3 is TGTGCCCTGTGGGAGCTCAATTATTATAAGAAACTCTTT. Translated: CALWELNYYKKLF. The rearrangement joins TRGV9 to TRGJ1 or TRGJ2. The J gene, missing from TCRdb, was assigned here through DNA to germline matching. Germline V CDR1 and CDR2: GITISATS, ISYDGTV (reference sequence). This CDR3 has 13 amino acids.

This clone was picked up a small number of times. TCRdb's entry gives the protein of a much larger clone, which mismatches this DNA's translation at residue 9, likely from a read error; the protein reported here is translated from the DNA. V gene TRGV9 combines with J gene TRGJ1 or TRGJ2. The J gene, left out of TCRdb, was set here by checking the DNA against germline. Germline V gene data show CDR1 as GITISATS and CDR2 as ISYDGTV (reference sequence). This CDR3 spans 15 amino acids. The J segment lost 4 bases and the V segment lost 0 bases, leaving 9 bases of the junction unmatched. The CDR3 region is CALWEVQNMYYKKLF. The CDR3 coding sequence is TGTGCCTTGTGGGAGGTGCAAAACATGTATTATAAGAAACTCTTT.

This clone was detected only a few times. For this DNA, TCRdb reports the protein of a much larger clone, which diverges at residue 8, most likely from a read error; the protein presented here is translated directly from the DNA. V gene TRGV4 combines with J gene TRGJ1 or TRGJ2. TCRdb records no J gene; here it was assigned by comparing the DNA to germline. Unmatched junction bases numbered 8, after V lost 0 bases and J lost 9 bases. Germline CDR1 and CDR2: EGSTGY and YDSYTSSV. CDR3 length: 13 residues. The CDR3 DNA reads TGTGCCACCTGGGATGGGCATTCCTGTAAGAAACTCTTT. Translated: CATWDGHSCKKLF.

This clone was found a few times. TCRdb lists the protein of a much larger clone for this DNA, which differs at residue 11, so this is likely a read error; the protein given here is translated from the DNA itself. In DNA, the CDR3 is TGTGCCTTGTGGGAGGGAACCAAATTACAAGTGTTGGGCAAAAAAATCAAGGTATTT. Translated: CALWEGTKLQVLGKKIKVF. V and J are TRGV9 and TRGJP. The J gene, absent from TCRdb, was called here by matching the DNA to germline. CDR3 length: 19 amino acids. In germline, CDR1 is GITISATS, CDR2 ISYDGTV (reference sequence).

This clone was detected many times. This DNA's translation differs at residue 7 from TCRdb's protein, which comes from a much larger clone; a read error is likely, and the protein shown is translated from the DNA. The chain uses TRGV9 and TRGJ1 or TRGJ2. The germline V gene has CDR1 GITISATS and CDR2 ISYDGTV (reference sequence). V lost 2 bases and J lost 2; bases outside the gene matches: 12. The CDR3 has 16 residues. In nucleotides, the CDR3 is TGTGCCTTGTGGGAGGCCTGGAAGTTCTATTATTATAAGAAACTCTTT. This gives the protein CALWEAWKFYYYKKLF.

This clone was seen a handful of times. A far larger clone is just one base off, so this is likely a read error. The V gene call is TRGV4, and the J gene call is absent. The CDR3 contains 11 residues. CDR1 and CDR2 (germline): EGSTGY, YDSYTSSV. The CDR3 loop reads CATWDQYKKLF. The CDR3 DNA reads as TGTGCCACCTGGGATCAGTATAAGAAACTTTTT.

Ten or more counts support this clone. TCRdb's entry gives the protein of a much larger clone, which mismatches this DNA's translation at residue 13, likely from a read error; the protein reported here is translated from the DNA. J is TRGJ1 or TRGJ2 and V is TRGV9. Germline V gives CDR1 GITISATS, CDR2 ISYDGTV (reference sequence). The CDR3 has 16 residues. CDR3 coding DNA: TGTGCCTTGTGGGAGGGTATCCTCCCCGAACATTATAGGAAACTCTTT. Its translation is CALWEGILPEHYRKLF.

The sample holds many counts of this clone. TCRdb assigns this DNA the protein of a much larger clone, which departs from its translation at residue 9; this likely reflects a read error, and the protein shown comes from translating the DNA. This rearrangement joins TRGV9 to TRGJ1 or TRGJ2. No J gene was available from TCRdb, and it was assigned here by a germline match of the DNA. The germline V gene encodes CDR1 GITISATS and CDR2 ISYDGTV (reference sequence). The CDR3 spans 13 residues. J was trimmed by 10 bases and V by 0 bases; bases with no gene match: 9. The CDR3 region is CALWEVPDKKKLF. DNA of the CDR3: TGTGCCTTGTGGGAGGTGCCAGATAAGAAGAAACTCTTT.

Remarks on this clone: The protein in TCRdb stems from a much larger clone and differs at residue 5 from this DNA's translation, likely a read error; here the protein is translated from the DNA. This chain joins TRGV9 and TRGJ1 or TRGJ2. The J gene, missing from TCRdb, was assigned here through DNA to germline matching. The germline gives CDR1 GITISATS, CDR2 ISYDGTV (reference sequence). V was pared by 5 bases and J by 4 bases, with 8 bases of the junction left unmatched. This CDR3 is 13 amino acids long. The CDR3 spells CALWGENYYKKLF. Written as DNA, the CDR3 is TGTGCCTTGTGGGGGGAAAACTATTATAAGAAACTCTTT.

In this sample, this clone turned up a few times. It differs at one base from a far larger clone, so likely a read error. It is unclear where the CDR3 begins or ends on the DNA, so no DNA is shown, and the CDR3 is as TCRdb lists it. For the V gene the call is TRGV3; the J gene has no call. The CDR3 sequence runs 31 residues, both termini included. CDR1 and CDR2 (germline): VTNTFY, YDVSTARD (reference sequence). This chain's CDR3 is CATWDRIIIRNSLAVEQHLLSQVSIGRIQHF.

This clone was seen many times. V gene TRGV8 combines with J gene TRGJ1 or TRGJ2. The CDR3 loop spans 12 amino acids. Germline-derived CDR1 and CDR2 are VENAVY and YDSYNSRV. Trimming removed 1 base from V and 5 bases from J; junction bases left unmatched: 2. The CDR3 bases are TGTGCCACCTGGGATAGAGATTATAAGAAACTCTTT. It yields the protein CATWDRDYKKLF.

A remark on this clone: TCRdb pairs this DNA with a much larger clone's protein that differs at residue 3, likely a read error; the protein shown was translated from the DNA. The chain has TRGV5 and TRGJ1 or TRGJ2. TCRdb lists no J gene, so it was determined here by aligning the DNA to germline. The CDR3 spans 13 residues. Germline V gene data show CDR1 as VINAFY and CDR2 as YDVSNSKD. The CDR3 region is CAAWDRRIYKKLF. The CDR3 DNA is TGTGCCGCCTGGGACAGGCGAATTTATAAGAAACTCTTT.